The T cell receptor (beta chain) under discussion was sequenced for a study of control samples from healthy donors and cancer patients. Per germline, CDR1 WNHNN and CDR2 SYGVQD (reference sequence). The J segment lost 7 bases and the V segment lost 3 bases, leaving 5 bases of the junction unmatched. The CDR3 has 14 amino acids. Sequencing was performed with immunoSEQ multiplex PCR; in TCRdb, only in-frame clones are kept and a portion is missing. The table includes under 200,000 clones, about nine tenths detected once. Sequencing used blood. The receptor was derived from a woman aged 25 to 39 in good health. The chain links TRBV10-1 to TRBJ1-2; 10 nucleotides match TRBD1. CDR3 nucleotide sequence: TGCGCCAGCAGTGAAATGGGACAGGGGATTGGCTACACCTTC. Protein: CASSEMGQGIGYTF.